A single sample gave rise to the 14 T cell receptor beta chains below, sequenced in a study of shared clonotypes between healthy human individuals. Produced via immunoSEQ multiplex PCR; TCRdb's table is partial and in-frame only. Of 2 million to 2.5 million clones in the sample, 85% to 95% were seen once. The material sequenced was naive CD4+ T cells from PBMCs. Stated subset: CD45RA+ positively selected. The receptors come from a man younger than 35 in good health. Some clones in this sample may be carry-over from other donors' samples.

The chain recombines TRBV7-9 with TRBJ2-3, with a weak D call TRBD1 (6 bases). Germline CDR1 reads SEHNR; CDR2 reads FQNEAQ (reference sequence). The CDR3 spans 15 residues. Between the trimmed V and J ends, which lost 5 bases and 6 bases, there was a span of 18 bases. The CDR3 is CASSATGLSLDTQYF. CDR3 sequence (DNA): TGTGCCAGCAGCGCCACAGGGCTTTCCCTTGATACGCAGTATTTT. Using reference TRBV7-9 and TRBJ2-3 for the parts outside the CDR3, the full variable domain is DTGVSQNPRHKITKRGQNVTFRCDPISEHNRLYWYRQTLGQGPEFLTYFQNEAQLEKSRLLSDRFSAERPKGSFSTLEIQRTEQGDSAMYLCASSATGLSLDTQYFGPGTRLTVL.

The V and J genes are TRBV7-2 and TRBJ1-1, with unresolved D. Trimming cost V 2 bases and J 1 base, with 5 bases left between them. The CDR3 runs to 13 residues. Germline V gene sequence: CDR1 SGHTA, CDR2 FQGNSA. CDR3 DNA sequence: TGTGCCAGCAGCTTATACCAGAACACTGAAGCTTTCTTT. Protein sequence: CASSLYQNTEAFF.

This clone is a singleton in its sample. The DNA of the CDR3 is TGTGCCAGAGGGGTGACTAATGAAAAACTGTTTTTT. Encoded protein: CARGVTNEKLFF. This chain uses TRBV11-2 with TRBJ1-4, with TRBD1 as a possible D gene (5 bases). The germline V and J ends were trimmed by 9 bases and 2 bases, with 7 bases remaining between them. Per the germline V gene, CDR1 is SGHAT and CDR2 is FQNNGV. The CDR3 length is 12 residues.

The chain employs TRBV27 and TRBJ1-2, with TRBD1 matching 10 bases. Germline loops: CDR1 MNHEY, CDR2 SMNVEV (reference sequence). V lost 5 bases and J lost 0; bases outside the gene matches: 3. CDR3 length equals 15 residues. The CDR3 loop is CASSRQGAPNYGYTF. CDR3 DNA sequence: TGTGCCAGCAGTCGACAGGGGGCGCCTAACTATGGCTACACCTTC.

The sample holds one count of this clone. The chain recombines TRBV7-3 with TRBJ2-2, with D maybe TRBD1 (6 bases). The CDR3 contains 13 residues. Germline loops: CDR1 SGHTA, CDR2 FQGTGA. The germline V and J ends were trimmed by 10 bases and 4 bases, with 13 bases remaining between them. CDR3 sequence reads: CATTTGSTGELFF. The CDR3 DNA sequence: TGTGCCACCACCACAGGGTCCACCGGGGAGCTGTTTTTT.

J is TRBJ1-2 and V is TRBV28; weak D call: TRBD1 (6 bases). Trimming shortened V by 4 bases and J by 0 bases, and 15 bases separated the two germline ends. The CDR3 is 16 residues long. The V gene's germline CDR1 is MDHEN and CDR2 SYDVKM. The CDR3 nucleotides read TGTGCCAGCAGTTCCCTTGGACAGTTAGCTAACTATGGCTACACCTTC. Residues: CASSSLGQLANYGYTF.

The chain employs TRBV7-9 and TRBJ1-3; D is ambiguous. Between the trimmed V and J ends, which lost 2 bases and 7 bases, there was a span of 9 bases. CDR3 length: 13 residues. Per the germline V gene, CDR1 is SEHNR and CDR2 is FQNEAQ (reference sequence). CDR3 region: CASSLLLGNTIYF. CDR3 nucleotides: TGTGCCAGCAGCTTATTGTTGGGGAACACCATATATTTT. Complete variable domain (other parts from reference TRBV7-9 and TRBJ1-3): DTGVSQNPRHKITKRGQNVTFRCDPISEHNRLYWYRQTLGQGPEFLTYFQNEAQLEKSRLLSDRFSAERPKGSFSTLEIQRTEQGDSAMYLCASSLLLGNTIYFGEGSWLTVV.

This chain joins TRBV9 and TRBJ2-2; a possible D gene is TRBD2 (6 bases). The CDR3 has 16 residues. V lost 0 bases and J lost 0, with 9 bases in between. In germline, CDR1 is SGDLS, CDR2 YYNGEE. CDR3 protein: CASSVEVAANTGELFF. The CDR3 DNA reads TGTGCCAGCAGCGTAGAAGTAGCGGCGAACACCGGGGAGCTGTTTTTT.

In its sample, this clone was seen once. J is TRBJ1-2 and V is TRBV7-3; D not resolved. The CDR3 extends over 14 amino acids. V lost 6 bases and J 2 bases, leaving 13 bases between the germline ends. The germline gives CDR1 SGHTA, CDR2 FQGTGA. CDR3 region: CASSRNHGNYGYTF. DNA of the CDR3: TGTGCCAGCAGTCGTAATCACGGGAACTATGGCTACACCTTC.

This rearrangement joins TRBV7-3 to TRBJ2-1; tentative D call: TRBD2 (6 bases). The germline V gene has CDR1 SGHTA and CDR2 FQGTGA. The CDR3 extends over 13 amino acids. Trimming left V 4 bases short and J 9 bases short, with 13 bases between. CDR3 sequence: CASSSLKEGEQFF. CDR3 sequence (DNA): TGTGCCAGCAGCTCCCTAAAGGAGGGTGAGCAGTTCTTC. Based on the CDR3 plus reference TRBV7-3 and TRBJ2-1, the full variable domain is GAGVSQTPSNKVTEKGKYVELRCDPISGHTALYWYRQSLGQGPEFLIYFQGTGAADDSGLPNDRFFAVRPEGSVSTLKIQRTERGDSAVYLCASSSLKEGEQFFGPGTRLTVL.

V gene TRBV28 combines with J gene TRBJ2-7; D is possibly TRBD1 (5 bases). CDR3 length: 17 amino acids. Deletions cut 0 bases from V and 0 bases from J, with 15 bases between. The germline V gene encodes CDR1 MDHEN and CDR2 SYDVKM. The CDR3 loop reads CASSLWSTGGHSYEQYF. The CDR3 nucleotides are TGTGCCAGCAGTTTATGGTCGACGGGCGGACACTCCTACGAGCAGTACTTC.

J is TRBJ2-7 and V is TRBV6-1; 7 bases agree with TRBD1. The junction had 15 bases not matched to a gene; V was cut back by 4 bases and J by 3 bases. Germline values: CDR1 MNHNS, CDR2 SASEGT. The CDR3 is 17 residues long. The CDR3 loop reads CASSASRDSPKGYEQYF. CDR3 DNA: TGTGCCAGCAGTGCGTCCCGGGACAGTCCCAAAGGCTACGAGCAGTACTTC.

The V and J genes are TRBV28 and TRBJ1-5; possible D gene TRBD1, 6 bases. The germline CDR1 and CDR2 sequences are MDHEN and SYDVKM. This CDR3 contains 16 residues. V lost 6 bases and J 11 bases, leaving 26 bases between the germline ends. The CDR3 bases are TGTGCCAGCAGACCCCGGGACACCTCCCCCCGGAGGGCCCAGCATTTT. This encodes CASRPRDTSPRRAQHF.

V gene TRBV5-4 combines with J gene TRBJ1-1; perhaps TRBD1 as D (6 bases). V was trimmed by 1 base and J by 1 base, leaving 11 bases between them. Germline CDR1 SGHNT, CDR2 YYREEE (reference sequence). This CDR3 contains 15 residues. The CDR3 loop reads CASSLKQGGNTEAFF. CDR3 nucleotides: TGTGCCAGCAGCTTGAAACAGGGAGGGAACACTGAAGCTTTCTTT.